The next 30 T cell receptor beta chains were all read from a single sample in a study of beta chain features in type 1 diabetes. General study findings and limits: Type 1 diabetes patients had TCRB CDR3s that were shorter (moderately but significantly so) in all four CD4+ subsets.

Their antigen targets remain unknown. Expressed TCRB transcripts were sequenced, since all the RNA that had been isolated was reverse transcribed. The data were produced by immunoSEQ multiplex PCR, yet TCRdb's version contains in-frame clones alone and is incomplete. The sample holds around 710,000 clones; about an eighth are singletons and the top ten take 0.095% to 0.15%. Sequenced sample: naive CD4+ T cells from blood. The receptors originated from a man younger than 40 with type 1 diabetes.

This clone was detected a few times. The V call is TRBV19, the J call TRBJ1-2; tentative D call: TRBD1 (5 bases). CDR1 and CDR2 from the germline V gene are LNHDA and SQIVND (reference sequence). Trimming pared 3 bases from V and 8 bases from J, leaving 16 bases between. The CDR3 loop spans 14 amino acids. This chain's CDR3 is CASSIARGPRGYTF. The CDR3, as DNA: TGTGCCAGTAGTATTGCGAGGGGCCCTAGAGGCTACACCTTC.

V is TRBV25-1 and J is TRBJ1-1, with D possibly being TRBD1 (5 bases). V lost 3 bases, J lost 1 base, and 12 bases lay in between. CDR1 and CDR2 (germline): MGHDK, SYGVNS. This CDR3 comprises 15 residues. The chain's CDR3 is CASSDPVGGNTEAFF. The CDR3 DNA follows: TGTGCCAGCAGTGACCCGGTCGGGGGGAACACTGAAGCTTTCTTT.

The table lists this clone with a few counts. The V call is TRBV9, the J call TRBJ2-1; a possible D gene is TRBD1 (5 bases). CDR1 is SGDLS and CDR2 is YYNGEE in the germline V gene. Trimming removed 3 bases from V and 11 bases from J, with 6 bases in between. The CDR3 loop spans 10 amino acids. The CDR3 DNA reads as TGTGCCAGCAGCGGGACAAAGCAGTTCTTC. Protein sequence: CASSGTKQFF.

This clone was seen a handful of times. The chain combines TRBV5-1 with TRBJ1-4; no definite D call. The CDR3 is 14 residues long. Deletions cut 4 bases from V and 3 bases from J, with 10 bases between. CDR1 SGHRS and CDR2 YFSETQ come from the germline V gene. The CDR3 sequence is CASSPAGPNEKLFF. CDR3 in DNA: TGCGCCAGCAGCCCAGCAGGCCCTAATGAAAAACTGTTTTTT.

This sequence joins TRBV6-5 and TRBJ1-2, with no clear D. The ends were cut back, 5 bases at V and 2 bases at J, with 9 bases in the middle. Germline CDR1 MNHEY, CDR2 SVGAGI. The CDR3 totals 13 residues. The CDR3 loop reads CASSRALNYGYTF. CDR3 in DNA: TGTGCCAGCAGTCGAGCCCTCAACTATGGCTACACCTTC.

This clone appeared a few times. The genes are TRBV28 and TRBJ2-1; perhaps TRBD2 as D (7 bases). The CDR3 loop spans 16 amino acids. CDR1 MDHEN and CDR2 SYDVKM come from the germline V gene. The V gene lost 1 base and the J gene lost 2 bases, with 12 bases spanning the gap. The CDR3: CASSLYSGGAYNEQFF. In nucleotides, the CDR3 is TGTGCCAGCAGTTTATACTCGGGGGGCGCCTACAATGAGCAGTTCTTC.

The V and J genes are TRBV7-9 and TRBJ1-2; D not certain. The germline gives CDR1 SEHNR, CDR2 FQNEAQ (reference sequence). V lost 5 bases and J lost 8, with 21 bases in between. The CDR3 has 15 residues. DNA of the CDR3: TGTGCCAGCAGCCCCCGATGGAAGCTGGAGATGGGCTACACCTTC. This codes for CASSPRWKLEMGYTF.

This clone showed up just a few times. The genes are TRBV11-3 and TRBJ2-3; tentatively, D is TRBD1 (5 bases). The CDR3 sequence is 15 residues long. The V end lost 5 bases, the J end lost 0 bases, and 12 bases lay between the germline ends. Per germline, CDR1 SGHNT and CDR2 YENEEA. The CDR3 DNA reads TGTGCCAGCAGCCCCAGGGATACTAGCACAGATACGCAGTATTTT. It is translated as CASSPRDTSTDTQYF.

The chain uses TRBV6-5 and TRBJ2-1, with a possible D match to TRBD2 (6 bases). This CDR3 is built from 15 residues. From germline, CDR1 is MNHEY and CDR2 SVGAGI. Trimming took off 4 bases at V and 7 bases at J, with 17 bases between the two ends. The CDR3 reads CASSSREQKWNEQFF. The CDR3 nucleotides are TGTGCCAGCAGTTCCCGGGAGCAGAAGTGGAATGAGCAGTTCTTC.

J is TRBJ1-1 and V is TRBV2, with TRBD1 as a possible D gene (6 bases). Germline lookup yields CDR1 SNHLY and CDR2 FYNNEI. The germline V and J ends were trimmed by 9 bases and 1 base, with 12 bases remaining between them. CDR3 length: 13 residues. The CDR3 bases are TGTGCCAGTACAGGGCCACGGAACACTGAAGCTTTCTTT. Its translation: CASTGPRNTEAFF.

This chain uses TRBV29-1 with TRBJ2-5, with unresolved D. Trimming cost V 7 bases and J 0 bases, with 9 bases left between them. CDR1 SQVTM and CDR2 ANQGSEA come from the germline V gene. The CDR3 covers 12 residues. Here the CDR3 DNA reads TGCAGCGCCGCGGCACACCAAGAGACCCAGTACTTC. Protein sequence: CSAAAHQETQYF.

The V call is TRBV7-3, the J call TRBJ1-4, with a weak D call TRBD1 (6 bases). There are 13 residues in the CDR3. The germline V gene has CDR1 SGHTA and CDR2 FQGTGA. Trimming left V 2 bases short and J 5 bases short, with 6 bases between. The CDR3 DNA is TGTGCCAGCAGCTTAGGGGGCAATGAAAAACTGTTTTTT. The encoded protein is CASSLGGNEKLFF. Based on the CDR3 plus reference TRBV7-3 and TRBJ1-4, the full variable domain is GAGVSQTPSNKVTEKGKYVELRCDPISGHTALYWYRQSLGQGPEFLIYFQGTGAADDSGLPNDRFFAVRPEGSVSTLKIQRTERGDSAVYLCASSLGGNEKLFFGSGTQLSVL.

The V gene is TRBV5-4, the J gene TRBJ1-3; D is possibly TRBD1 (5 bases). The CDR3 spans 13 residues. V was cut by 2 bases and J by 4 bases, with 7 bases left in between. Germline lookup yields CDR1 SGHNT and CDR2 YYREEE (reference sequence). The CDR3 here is CASSFDRGNTIYF. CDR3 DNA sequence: TGTGCCAGCAGCTTCGACAGAGGAAACACCATATATTTT. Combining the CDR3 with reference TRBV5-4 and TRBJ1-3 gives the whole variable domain ETGVTQSPTHLIKTRGQQVTLRCSSQSGHNTVSWYQQALGQGPQFIFQYYREEENGRGNFPPRFSGLQFPNYSSELNVNALELDDSALYLCASSFDRGNTIYFGEGSWLTVV.

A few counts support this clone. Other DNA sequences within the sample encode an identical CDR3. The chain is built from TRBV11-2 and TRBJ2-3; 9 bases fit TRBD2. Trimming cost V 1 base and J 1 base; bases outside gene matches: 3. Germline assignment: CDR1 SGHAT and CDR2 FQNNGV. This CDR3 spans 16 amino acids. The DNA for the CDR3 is TGTGCCAGCAGCTTAGGATCTAGCGGGGGCACAGATACGCAGTATTTT. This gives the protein CASSLGSSGGTDTQYF.

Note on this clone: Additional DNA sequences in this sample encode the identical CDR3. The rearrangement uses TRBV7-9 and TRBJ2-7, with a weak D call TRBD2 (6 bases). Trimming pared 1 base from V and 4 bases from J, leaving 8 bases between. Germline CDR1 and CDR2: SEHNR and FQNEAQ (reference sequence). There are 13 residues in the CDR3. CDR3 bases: TGTGCCAGCAGCTTAGGGGGGACTTACGAGCAGTACTTC. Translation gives CASSLGGTYEQYF.

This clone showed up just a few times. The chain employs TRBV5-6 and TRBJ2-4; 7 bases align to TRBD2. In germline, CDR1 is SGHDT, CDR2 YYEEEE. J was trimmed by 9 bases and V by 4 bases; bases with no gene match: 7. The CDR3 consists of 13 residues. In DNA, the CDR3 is TGTGCCAGCAGCCCGGTCCCGGGGGGCATTCAGTACTTC. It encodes CASSPVPGGIQYF.

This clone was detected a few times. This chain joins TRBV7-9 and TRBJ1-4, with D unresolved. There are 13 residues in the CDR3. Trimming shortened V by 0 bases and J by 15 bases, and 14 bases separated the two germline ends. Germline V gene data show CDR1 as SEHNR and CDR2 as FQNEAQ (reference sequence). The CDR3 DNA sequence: TGTGCCAGCAGCTTAGCGATCCCGGAGAGGATGTTTTTT. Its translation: CASSLAIPERMFF.

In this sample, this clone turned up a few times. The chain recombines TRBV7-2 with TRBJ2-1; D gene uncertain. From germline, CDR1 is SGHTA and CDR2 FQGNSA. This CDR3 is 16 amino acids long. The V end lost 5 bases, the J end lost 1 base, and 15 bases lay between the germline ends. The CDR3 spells CASSPALAASYNEQFF. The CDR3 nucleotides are TGTGCCAGCAGCCCGGCCTTGGCCGCATCCTACAATGAGCAGTTCTTC.

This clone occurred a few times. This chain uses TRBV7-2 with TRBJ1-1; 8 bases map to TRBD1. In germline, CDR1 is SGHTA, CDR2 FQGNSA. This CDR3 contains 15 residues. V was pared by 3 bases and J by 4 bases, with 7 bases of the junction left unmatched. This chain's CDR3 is CASSLARQGSTEAFF. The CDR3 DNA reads TGTGCCAGCAGCTTGGCCCGACAGGGGAGCACTGAAGCTTTCTTT.

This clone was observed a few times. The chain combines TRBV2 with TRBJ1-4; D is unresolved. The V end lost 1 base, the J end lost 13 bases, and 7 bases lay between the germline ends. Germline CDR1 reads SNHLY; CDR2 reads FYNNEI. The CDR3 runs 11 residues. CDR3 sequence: CASSEGLRLFF. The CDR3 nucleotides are TGTGCCAGCAGTGAAGGGTTAAGACTGTTTTTT.

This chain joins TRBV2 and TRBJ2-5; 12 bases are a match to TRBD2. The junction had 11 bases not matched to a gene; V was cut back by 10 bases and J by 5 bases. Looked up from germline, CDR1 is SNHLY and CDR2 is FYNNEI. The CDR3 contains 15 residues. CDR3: CATTSGGPLSETQYF. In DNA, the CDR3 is TGTGCCACCACTAGCGGGGGGCCTCTCTCGGAGACCCAGTACTTC.

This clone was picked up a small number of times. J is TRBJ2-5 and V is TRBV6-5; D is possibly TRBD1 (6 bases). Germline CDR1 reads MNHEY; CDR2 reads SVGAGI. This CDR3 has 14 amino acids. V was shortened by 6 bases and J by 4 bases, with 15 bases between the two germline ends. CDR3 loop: CASSPTGIGETQYF. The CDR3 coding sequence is TGTGCCAGCAGCCCTACAGGGATAGGAGAGACCCAGTACTTC.

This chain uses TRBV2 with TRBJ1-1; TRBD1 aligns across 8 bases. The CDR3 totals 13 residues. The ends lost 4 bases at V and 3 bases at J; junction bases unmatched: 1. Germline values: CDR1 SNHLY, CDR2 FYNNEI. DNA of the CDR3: TGTGCCAGCAGTGTACAGGGGGACACTGAAGCTTTCTTT. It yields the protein CASSVQGDTEAFF. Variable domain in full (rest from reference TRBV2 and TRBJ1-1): EPEVTQTPSHQVTQMGQEVILRCVPISNHLYFYWYRQILGQKVEFLVSFYNNEISEKSEIFDDQFSVERPDGSNFTLKIRSTKLEDSAMYFCASSVQGDTEAFFGQGTRLTVV.

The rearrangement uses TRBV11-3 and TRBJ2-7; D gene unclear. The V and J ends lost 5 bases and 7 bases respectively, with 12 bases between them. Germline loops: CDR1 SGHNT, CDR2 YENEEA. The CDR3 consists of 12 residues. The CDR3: CASSLLPEEQYF. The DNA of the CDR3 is TGTGCCAGCAGCCTCCTGCCCGAGGAGCAGTACTTC. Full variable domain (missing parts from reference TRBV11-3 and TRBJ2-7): EAGVVQSPRYKIIEKKQPVAFWCNPISGHNTLYWYLQNLGQGPELLIRYENEEAVDDSQLPKDRFSAERLKGVDSTLKIQPAELGDSAVYLCASSLLPEEQYFGPGTRLTVT.

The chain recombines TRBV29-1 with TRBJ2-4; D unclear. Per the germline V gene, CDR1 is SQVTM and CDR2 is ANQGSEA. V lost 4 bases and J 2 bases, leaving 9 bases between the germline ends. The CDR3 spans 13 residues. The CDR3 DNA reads TGCAGCGTTGTTGATATATCCAAAAACATTCAGTACTTC. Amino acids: CSVVDISKNIQYF.

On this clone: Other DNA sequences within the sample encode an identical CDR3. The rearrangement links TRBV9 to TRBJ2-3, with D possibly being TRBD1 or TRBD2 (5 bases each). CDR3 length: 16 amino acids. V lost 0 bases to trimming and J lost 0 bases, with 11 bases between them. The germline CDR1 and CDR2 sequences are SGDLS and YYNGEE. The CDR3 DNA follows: TGTGCCAGCAGCGTAGGTCCGGGGCAAAGCACAGATACGCAGTATTTT. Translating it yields CASSVGPGQSTDTQYF. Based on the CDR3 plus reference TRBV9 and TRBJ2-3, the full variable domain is DSGVTQTPKHLITATGQRVTLRCSPRSGDLSVYWYQQSLDQGLQFLIQYYNGEERAKGNILERFSAQQFPDLHSELNLSSLELGDSALYFCASSVGPGQSTDTQYFGPGTRLTVL.

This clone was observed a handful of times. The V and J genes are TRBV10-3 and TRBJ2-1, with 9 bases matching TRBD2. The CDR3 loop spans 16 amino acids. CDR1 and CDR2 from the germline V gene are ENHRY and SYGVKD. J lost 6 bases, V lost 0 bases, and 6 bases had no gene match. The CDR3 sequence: CAISESSPSGVNEQFF. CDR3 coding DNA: TGTGCCATCAGTGAGTCGTCCCCTAGCGGGGTCAATGAGCAGTTCTTC.

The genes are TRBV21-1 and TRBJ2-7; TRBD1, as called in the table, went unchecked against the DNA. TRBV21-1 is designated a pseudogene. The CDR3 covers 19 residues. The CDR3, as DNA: TGTGCCAGCAGCAAAGGTGTTCGGGACAGGGGCCCTCAGGGCCACGAGCAGTACTTC. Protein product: CASSKGVRDRGPQGHEQYF.

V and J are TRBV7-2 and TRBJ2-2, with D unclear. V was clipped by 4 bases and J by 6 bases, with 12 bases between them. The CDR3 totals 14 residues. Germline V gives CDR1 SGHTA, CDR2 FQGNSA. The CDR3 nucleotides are TGTGCCAGCAGCTCCCCGAATAAAGCCGGGGAGCTGTTTTTT. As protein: CASSSPNKAGELFF.

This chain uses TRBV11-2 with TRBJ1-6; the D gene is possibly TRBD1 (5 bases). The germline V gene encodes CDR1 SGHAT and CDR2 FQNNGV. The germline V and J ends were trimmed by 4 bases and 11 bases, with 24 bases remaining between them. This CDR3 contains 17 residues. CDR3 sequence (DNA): TGTGCCAGCAGCTCTTCCTGGCGGAAAGGCCCGGGGGCACCCCTCCACTTT. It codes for CASSSSWRKGPGAPLHF.